The next 20 T cell receptor beta chains were all read from a single sample in a study of shared clonotypes between healthy human individuals. CD8 cells regarded as naive lacked CD45RO, were positively chosen for CCR7, and omitted terminally differentiated effector memory CD45RA+ cells. Produced via immunoSEQ multiplex PCR; TCRdb's table is partial and in-frame only. The repertoire holds about 1,900,000 clones, with about 95% as singletons. What was sequenced was naive CD8+ T cells sorted from blood. The source is a man aged 18 to 30 in good health.

The rearrangement joins TRBV7-9 to TRBJ1-6; the match to TRBD1 covers 8 bases. The CDR3 loop spans 18 amino acids. Trimming cost V 5 bases and J 7 bases; bases outside gene matches: 16. Germline CDR1 SEHNR, CDR2 FQNEAQ (reference sequence). CDR3: CASSLIEKTGGKNSPLHF. In DNA form, the CDR3 reads TGTGCCAGCAGCCTCATCGAAAAAACAGGGGGAAAGAATTCACCCCTCCACTTT.

The V call is TRBV6-1, the J call TRBJ2-5, with D possibly called TRBD1 or TRBD2 (5 bases each). V was trimmed by 6 bases and J by 5 bases, leaving 13 bases between them. The CDR3 loop spans 13 amino acids. Germline CDR1 is MNHNS and CDR2 is SASEGT. The CDR3 DNA is TGTGCCAGCAGACTTGAAGAGGGGGAGACCCAGTACTTC. Translation gives CASRLEEGETQYF.

V usage is TRBV28 and J usage is TRBJ2-6, with D hard to call. The CDR3 is made up of 16 amino acids. V lost 5 bases to trimming and J lost 2 bases, with 13 bases between them. Germline V gene sequence: CDR1 MDHEN, CDR2 SYDVKM. The CDR3 region has the DNA TGTGCCAGCAGTCTAAACCAGGTCACTGGGGCCAACGTCCTGACTTTC. Its translation: CASSLNQVTGANVLTF.

This rearrangement joins TRBV18 to TRBJ2-7; TRBD1 matches 7 bases. The CDR3 length is 15 residues. Germline V gene sequence: CDR1 KGHSH, CDR2 LQKENI. V lost 5 bases and J lost 2; bases outside the gene matches: 9. CDR3 coding DNA: TGTGCCAGCTCATCGAGACAGGGTTTAACCTACGAGCAGTACTTC. Amino acids: CASSSRQGLTYEQYF.

The chain couples TRBV5-4 to TRBJ1-1; 8 nucleotides line up with TRBD1. The V gene's germline CDR1 is SGHNT and CDR2 YYREEE (reference sequence). The V gene end was trimmed by 4 bases and the J gene end by 9 bases; junction bases not matched to a gene: 14. The CDR3 runs to 15 residues. CDR3 DNA sequence: TGTGCCAGCAGCCGGTCGACAGGGGCGGCAGAGAAAGCTTTCTTT. Protein sequence: CASSRSTGAAEKAFF.

The chain uses TRBV6-1 and TRBJ2-5; D gene uncertain. V was shortened by 7 bases and J by 1 base, with 13 bases between the two germline ends. The germline CDR1 and CDR2 sequences are MNHNS and SASEGT. There are 14 residues in the CDR3. This CDR3 is CASTRLVAQETQYF. CDR3 in DNA: TGTGCCAGCACTCGATTGGTGGCCCAAGAGACCCAGTACTTC.

The rearrangement joins TRBV6-1 to TRBJ2-6, with D perhaps TRBD1 or TRBD2 (5 bases each). CDR3 size: 16 residues. From germline, CDR1 is MNHNS and CDR2 SASEGT. V was pared by 2 bases and J by 3 bases, with 11 bases between. CDR3 residues: CASSEREGIGANVLTF. CDR3 in DNA: TGTGCCAGCAGTGAACGCGAGGGGATTGGGGCCAACGTCCTGACTTTC.

The chain carries TRBV27 and TRBJ2-5, with 7 positions matching TRBD1. V lost 3 bases to trimming and J lost 2 bases; unmatched junction nucleotides: 6. The CDR3 extends over 15 amino acids. Germline lookup yields CDR1 MNHEY and CDR2 SMNVEV (reference sequence). The CDR3 DNA is TGTGCCAGCAGTTTGTGGACAGGCGTTCAAGAGACCCAGTACTTC. It yields the protein CASSLWTGVQETQYF.

This sequence joins TRBV10-3 and TRBJ2-5; D ambiguous. V lost 5 bases, J lost 5 bases, and 6 bases lay in between. Germline V gives CDR1 ENHRY, CDR2 SYGVKD. This CDR3 has 11 residues. The CDR3 spells CAISFGETQYF. In nucleotides, the CDR3 is TGTGCCATCAGTTTCGGGGAGACCCAGTACTTC.

This rearrangement joins TRBV19 to TRBJ1-1; TRBD1 is a possible D gene (5 bases). Germline CDR1 LNHDA, CDR2 SQIVND (reference sequence). V lost 5 bases and J lost 4, with 11 bases in between. The CDR3 sequence is 13 residues long. CDR3 residues: CASSDAGSTEAFF. The CDR3 DNA reads as TGTGCCAGTAGTGATGCAGGGAGCACTGAAGCTTTCTTT.

The chain joins TRBV6-5 to TRBJ1-1, with a possible D match to TRBD1 (6 bases). The CDR3 sequence is 15 residues long. The germline V gene encodes CDR1 MNHEY and CDR2 SVGAGI. Trimming took off 4 bases at V and 0 bases at J, with 12 bases between the two ends. CDR3 DNA: TGTGCCAGCAGTTCCGCCCGGACAGTGAACACTGAAGCTTTCTTT. It yields the protein CASSSARTVNTEAFF.

This chain uses TRBV19 with TRBJ2-5; TRBD2 aligns across 10 bases. Germline loops: CDR1 LNHDA, CDR2 SQIVND (reference sequence). J lost 4 bases, V lost 4 bases, and 6 bases had no gene match. The CDR3 has 15 residues. CDR3 protein: CASSNPAGGPETQYF. Written as DNA, the CDR3 is TGTGCCAGTAGTAACCCAGCGGGGGGGCCAGAGACCCAGTACTTC.

The chain recombines TRBV19 with TRBJ1-5, with D perhaps TRBD1 (6 bases). Germline V gives CDR1 LNHDA, CDR2 SQIVND (reference sequence). There are 17 residues in the CDR3. Trimming pared 2 bases from V and 3 bases from J, leaving 17 bases between. The CDR3: CASSISTGAGYNQPQHF. The DNA of the CDR3 is TGTGCCAGTAGTATAAGTACGGGGGCGGGATACAATCAGCCCCAGCATTTT.

This chain connects TRBV6-5 to TRBJ1-1, with 7 positions matching TRBD1. The CDR3 has 12 amino acids. The V gene's germline CDR1 is MNHEY and CDR2 SVGAGI. After removal of 6 bases from V and 7 bases from J, the junction contained 5 bases not matched to a gene. In nucleotides, the CDR3 is TGTGCCAGCAGAGCCCAGGGGGGTGAAGCTTTCTTT. This sequence encodes CASRAQGGEAFF.

This rearrangement joins TRBV6-1 to TRBJ2-7; no reliable D call. The length of the CDR3 is 14 residues. Looked up from germline, CDR1 is MNHNS and CDR2 is SASEGT. V lost 1 base, J lost 0 bases, and 7 bases lay in between. DNA for the CDR3: TGTGCCAGCAGTGAAGGGATGAGCTCCTACGAGCAGTACTTC. Translating gives CASSEGMSSYEQYF.

The chain recombines TRBV11-2 with TRBJ1-1; D is uncertain. Germline V gene sequence: CDR1 SGHAT, CDR2 FQNNGV. The CDR3 is 16 amino acids. V lost 0 bases and J lost 1, with 12 bases in between. The DNA for the CDR3 is TGTGCCAGCAGCTTAGACCGAGGAGCGGCGAACACTGAAGCTTTCTTT. Its translation: CASSLDRGAANTEAFF.

V and J are TRBV7-3 and TRBJ2-2; 11 bases agree with TRBD2. This CDR3 contains 17 residues. CDR1 is SGHTA and CDR2 is FQGTGA in the germline V gene. The V segment lost 0 bases and the J segment 6 bases; nucleotides outside the gene matches: 6. The CDR3 DNA reads as TGTGCCAGCAGCTTAACCCTCCTAGCGGGGGGCTCCGGGGAGCTGTTTTTT. Translation gives CASSLTLLAGGSGELFF.

The J gene is TRBJ1-2, the V gene TRBV5-6; TRBD1 agrees at 7 bases. The CDR3 is 15 residues long. Looked up from germline, CDR1 is SGHDT and CDR2 is YYEEEE. V shed 2 bases and J 0 bases; nucleotides not matched to a gene: 4. This CDR3 reads CASSFGQATNYGYTF. In DNA, the CDR3 is TGTGCCAGCAGCTTCGGACAGGCGACTAACTATGGCTACACCTTC.

The rearrangement links TRBV19 to TRBJ2-7; D ambiguous. Trimming pared 3 bases from V and 6 bases from J, leaving 12 bases between. The CDR3 runs to 13 residues. Germline values: CDR1 LNHDA, CDR2 SQIVND (reference sequence). The CDR3 DNA reads as TGTGCCAGTAGTATCCTCGACTCCGGCGAGCAGTACTTC. Its translation: CASSILDSGEQYF.

As regards this clone: The same CDR3 can be traced to other DNA sequences in this sample. V is TRBV7-9 and J is TRBJ1-1; D call uncertain. Per the germline V gene, CDR1 is SEHNR and CDR2 is FQNEAQ (reference sequence). V lost 1 base to trimming and J lost 4 bases, with 4 bases between them. The CDR3 is 12 amino acids. CDR3 sequence reads: CASSLGSTEAFF. DNA of the CDR3: TGTGCCAGCAGCTTAGGGTCCACTGAAGCTTTCTTT.